These 8 T cell receptor beta chains originate from one sample sequenced in a study of blood T cell repertoires in COVID-19. TCRdb's copy holds only in-frame clones and misses some; the assay was immunoSEQ multiplex PCR. The sample has 200,000 to 250,000 clones, around 86% seen once. Sequenced: peripheral blood. These receptors were obtained from a woman aged 65 to 85 with COVID-19, enrolled during active disease.

This clone was found a few times. The chain couples TRBV13 to TRBJ2-1; a weak D match, TRBD2 (5 bases). V shed 4 bases and J shed 0 bases, with 10 bases lying between them. Per the germline V gene, CDR1 is PRHDT and CDR2 is FYEKMQ (reference sequence). This CDR3 has 15 amino acids. The DNA for the CDR3 is TGTGCCAGCAGCTCCCTTCGGGGCTCCTACAATGAGCAGTTCTTC. It encodes CASSSLRGSYNEQFF.

The chain is built from TRBV11-2 and TRBJ2-2; no clear D. CDR3 length: 16 residues. Trimming removed 1 base at V and 0 bases at J, with 9 bases between. Germline V gene sequence: CDR1 SGHAT, CDR2 FQNNGV. The DNA for the CDR3 is TGTGCCAGCAGCTTAGTCTTTCTCCCGAACACCGGGGAGCTGTTTTTT. Encoded protein: CASSLVFLPNTGELFF.

The chain has TRBV18 and TRBJ1-1; possible D gene TRBD1, 5 bases. The CDR3 runs to 15 residues. Trimming removed 4 bases from V and 6 bases from J, with 18 bases in between. Germline lookup yields CDR1 KGHSH and CDR2 LQKENI. The CDR3 reads CASSLRTGGKSEAFF. CDR3 sequence (DNA): TGTGCCAGCTCACTCCGGACCGGGGGTAAATCTGAAGCTTTCTTT.

The chain employs TRBV28 and TRBJ2-1; TRBD1 matches 7 bases. Germline CDR1 MDHEN, CDR2 SYDVKM. The ends lost 5 bases at V and 2 bases at J; junction bases unmatched: 6. The CDR3 runs to 15 residues. CDR3 residues: CASSPQTGAYNEQFF. The CDR3 coding sequence is TGTGCCAGCAGTCCCCAAACAGGGGCCTACAATGAGCAGTTCTTC.

The chain recombines TRBV24-1 with TRBJ2-1; 11 nucleotides agree with TRBD2. After removal of 0 bases from V and 9 bases from J, the junction contained 6 bases not matched to a gene. CDR3 size: 16 residues. The germline gives CDR1 KGHDR, CDR2 SFDVKD. The DNA for the CDR3 is TGTGCCACCAGTGATTTGACGACTAGCGGGATAGGTGAGCAGTTCTTC. It yields the protein CATSDLTTSGIGEQFF.

This chain uses TRBV19 with TRBJ1-4; possibly TRBD1 for D (6 bases). The CDR3 sequence is 12 residues long. The ends were cut back, 3 bases at V and 7 bases at J, with 6 bases in the middle. The V gene's germline CDR1 is LNHDA and CDR2 SQIVND (reference sequence). CDR3 sequence (DNA): TGTGCCAGTAGTATCAGGGGTGAAAAACTGTTTTTT. The encoded protein is CASSIRGEKLFF.

V usage is TRBV11-2 and J usage is TRBJ1-6; D is unresolved. The CDR3 spans 15 residues. Germline loops: CDR1 SGHAT, CDR2 FQNNGV. V gave up 0 bases and J gave up 9 bases, with 12 bases separating them. CDR3 loop: CASSLEGRPGSPLHF. Written as DNA, the CDR3 is TGTGCCAGCAGCTTAGAGGGCAGGCCCGGTTCACCCCTCCACTTT.

This rearrangement joins TRBV5-1 to TRBJ1-4; D call uncertain. Trimming shortened V by 3 bases and J by 0 bases, and 9 bases separated the two germline ends. From germline, CDR1 is SGHRS and CDR2 YFSETQ. The CDR3 is 15 residues long. The CDR3 DNA reads as TGCGCCAGCAGCTATAACAGTGCAACTAATGAAAAACTGTTTTTT. Translated: CASSYNSATNEKLFF.